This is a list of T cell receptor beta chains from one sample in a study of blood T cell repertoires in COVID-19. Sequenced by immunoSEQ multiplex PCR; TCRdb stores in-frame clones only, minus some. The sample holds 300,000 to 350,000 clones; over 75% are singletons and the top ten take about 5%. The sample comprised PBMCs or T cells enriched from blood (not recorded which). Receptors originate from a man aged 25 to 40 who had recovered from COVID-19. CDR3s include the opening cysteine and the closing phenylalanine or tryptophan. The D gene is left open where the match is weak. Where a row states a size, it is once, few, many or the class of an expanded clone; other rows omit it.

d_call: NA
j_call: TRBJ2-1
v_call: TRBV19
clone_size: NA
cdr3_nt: TGTGCCAGTAGTATCCAATCGAGGGGGAGAGTAAATGAGCAGTTCTTC
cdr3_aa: CASSIQSRGRVNEQFF

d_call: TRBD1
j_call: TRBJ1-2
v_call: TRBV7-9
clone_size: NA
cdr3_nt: TGTGCCAGCAGCTTAAACAGGGGGCCGGCGGGCTACACCTTC
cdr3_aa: CASSLNRGPAGYTF

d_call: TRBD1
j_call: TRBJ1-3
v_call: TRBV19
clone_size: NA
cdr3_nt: TGTGCCAGTAGTATCCGGACAGGTTTCGAGAGCTCTGGAAACACCATATATTTT
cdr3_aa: CASSIRTGFESSGNTIYF

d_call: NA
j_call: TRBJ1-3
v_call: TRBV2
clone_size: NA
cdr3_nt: TGTGCCAGCAGCTACATAGAACAGGGTCCGGGAAACACCATATATTTT
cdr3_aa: CASSYIEQGPGNTIYF

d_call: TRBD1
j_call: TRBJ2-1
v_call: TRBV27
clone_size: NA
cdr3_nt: TGTGCCAGCAGTTTGATACAGGGGGTCCTGGGGGAGCAGTTCTTC
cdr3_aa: CASSLIQGVLGEQFF

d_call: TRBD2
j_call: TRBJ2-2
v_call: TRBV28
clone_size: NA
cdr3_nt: TGTGCCAGCAGTACACGTAGCGGGGGTTCGAACACCGGGGAGCTGTTTTTT
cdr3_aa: CASSTRSGGSNTGELFF

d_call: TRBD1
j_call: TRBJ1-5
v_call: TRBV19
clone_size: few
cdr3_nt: TGTGCCAGTAGTATGGACAGGGCTCCCAATCAGCCCCAGCATTTT
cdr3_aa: CASSMDRAPNQPQHF

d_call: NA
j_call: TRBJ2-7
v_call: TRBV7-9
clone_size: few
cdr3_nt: TGTGCCAGCAGCTTGGACGGGGGACCCTACGAGCAGTACTTC
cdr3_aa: CASSLDGGPYEQYF

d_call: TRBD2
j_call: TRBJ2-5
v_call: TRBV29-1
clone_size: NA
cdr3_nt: TGCAGCGTTGAGATGTCGGGGACTAGCGCGATTGAAGGCCAGTACTTC
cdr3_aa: CSVEMSGTSAIEGQYF

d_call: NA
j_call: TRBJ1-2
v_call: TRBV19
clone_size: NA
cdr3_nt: TGTGCCAGTAGTATAGAGACAGGATCCCCCTATGGCTACACCTTC
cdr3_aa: CASSIETGSPYGYTF

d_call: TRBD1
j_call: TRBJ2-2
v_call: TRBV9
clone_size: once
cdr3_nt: TGTGCCAGCAGCGTAGCTACCAGGGGGAAGAACACCGGGGAGCTGTTTTTT
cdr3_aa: CASSVATRGKNTGELFF

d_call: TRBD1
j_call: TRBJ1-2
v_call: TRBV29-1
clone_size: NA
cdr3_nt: TGCAGCGCCACCCCGGGACAGAACTATGGCTACACCTTC
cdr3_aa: CSATPGQNYGYTF

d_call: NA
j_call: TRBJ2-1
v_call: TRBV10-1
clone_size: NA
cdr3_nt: TGCGCCAGCAGTGAAAGGGGCGGCTACAATGAGCAGTTCTTC
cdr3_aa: CASSERGGYNEQFF

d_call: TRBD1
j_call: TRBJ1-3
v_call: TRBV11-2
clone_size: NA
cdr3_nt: TGTGCCAGCAGCTTTCCCCGGGACAGGGGGTTTTACCCTGGAAACACCATATATTTT
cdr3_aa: CASSFPRDRGFYPGNTIYF

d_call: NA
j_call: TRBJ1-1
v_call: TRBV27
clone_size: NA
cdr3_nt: TGTGCCAGCAGTTTGATCCGTGAGACTGAAGCTTTCTTT
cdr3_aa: CASSLIRETEAFF

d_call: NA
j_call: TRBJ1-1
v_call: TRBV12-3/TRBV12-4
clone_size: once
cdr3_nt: TGTGCCAGCACTAACAGGGCGGAACTCGCTTTCTTT
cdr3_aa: CASTNRAELAFF

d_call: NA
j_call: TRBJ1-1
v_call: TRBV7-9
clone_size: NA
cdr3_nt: TGTGCCAGCAGCTTAGCGGAGAGGAGTGAAGCTTTCTTT
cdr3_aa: CASSLAERSEAFF

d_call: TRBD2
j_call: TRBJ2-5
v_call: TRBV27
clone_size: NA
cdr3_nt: TGTGCCAGCAGTTTAGGGAGGGGTTCAGAGACCCAGTACTTC
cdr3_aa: CASSLGRGSETQYF

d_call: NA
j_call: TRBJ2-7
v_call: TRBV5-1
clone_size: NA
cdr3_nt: TGCGCCAGCAGCTTGGGAGGCGTGCCCTCCTACGAGCAGTACTTC
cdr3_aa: CASSLGGVPSYEQYF

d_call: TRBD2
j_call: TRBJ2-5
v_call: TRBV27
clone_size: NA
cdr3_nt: TGTGCCAGCAGTTTATCACGGGGGGACCAAGAGACCCAGTACTTC
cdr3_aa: CASSLSRGDQETQYF

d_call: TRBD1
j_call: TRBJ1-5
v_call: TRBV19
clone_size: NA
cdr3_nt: TGTGCCAGTAGTCCTCGGGACAGGGGTGAAGGTCAGCCCCAGCATTTT
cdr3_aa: CASSPRDRGEGQPQHF

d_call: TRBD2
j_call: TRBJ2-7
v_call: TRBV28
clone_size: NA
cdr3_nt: TGTGCCAGCACCCTAAGGACTAGCGGGGTAAACGAGCAGTACTTC
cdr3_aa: CASTLRTSGVNEQYF

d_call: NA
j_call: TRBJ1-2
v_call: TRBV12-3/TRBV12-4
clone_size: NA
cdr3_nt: TGTGCCAGCAGTTTGGGGGCCTATGGCTACACCTTC
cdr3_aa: CASSLGAYGYTF

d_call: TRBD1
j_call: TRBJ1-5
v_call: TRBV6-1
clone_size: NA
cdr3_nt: TGTGCCAGCAGTGGAGGGACAGGGGACTTAGTGAATCAGCCCCAGCATTTT
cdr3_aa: CASSGGTGDLVNQPQHF

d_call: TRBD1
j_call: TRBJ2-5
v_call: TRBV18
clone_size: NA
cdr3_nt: TGTGCCAGCTCACGCACAGGGGTGCAAGAGACCCAGTACTTC
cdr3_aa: CASSRTGVQETQYF

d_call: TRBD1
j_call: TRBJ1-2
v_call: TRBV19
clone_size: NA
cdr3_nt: TGTGCAACTTACTCCGGGACAGGGGTCTATGGCTACACCTTC
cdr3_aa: CATYSGTGVYGYTF

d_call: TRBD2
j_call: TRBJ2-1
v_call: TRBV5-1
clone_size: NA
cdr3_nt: TGCACCAGCAGTTCTAGCGGGGGGGGCCCCTACAATGAGCAGTTCTTC
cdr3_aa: CTSSSSGGGPYNEQFF

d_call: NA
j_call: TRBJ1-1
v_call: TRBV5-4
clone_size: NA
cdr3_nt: TGTGCCAGCAGCCCCGAGGGTGGCGAGGGCTACACTGAAGCTTTCTTT
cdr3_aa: CASSPEGGEGYTEAFF

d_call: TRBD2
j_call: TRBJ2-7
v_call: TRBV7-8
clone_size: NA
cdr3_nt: TGTGCCAGCAGCTTAGTGGCCGAAACTAGCGGGGGGTCCTACGAGCAGTACTTC
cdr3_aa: CASSLVAETSGGSYEQYF

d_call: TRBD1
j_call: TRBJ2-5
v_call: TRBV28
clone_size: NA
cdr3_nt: TGTGCCAGCGTCCCGGGACAGAGAGAGACCCAGTACTTC
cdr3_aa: CASVPGQRETQYF

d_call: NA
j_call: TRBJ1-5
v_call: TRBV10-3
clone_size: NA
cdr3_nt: TGTGCCATCAGTGCGACGAGGGACAATCAGCCCCAGCATTTT
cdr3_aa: CAISATRDNQPQHF

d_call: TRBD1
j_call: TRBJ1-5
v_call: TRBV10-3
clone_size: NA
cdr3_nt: TGTGCCACCGGACAGGGTCGAACTCAGCCCCAGCATTTT
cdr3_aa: CATGQGRTQPQHF

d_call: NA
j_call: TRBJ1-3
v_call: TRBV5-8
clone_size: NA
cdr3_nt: TGTGCCAGCAGCTTGGGCCAGTCTGGAAACACCATATATTTT
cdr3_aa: CASSLGQSGNTIYF

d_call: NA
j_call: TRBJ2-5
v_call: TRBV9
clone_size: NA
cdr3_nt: TGTGCCAGCAGCGTATCTTTTGGCTCCCAAGAGACCCAGTACTTC
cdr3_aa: CASSVSFGSQETQYF

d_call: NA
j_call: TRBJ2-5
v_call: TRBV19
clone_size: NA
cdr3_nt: TGTGCCACAGCCTTGGACTGGGAAGAGACCCAGTACTTC
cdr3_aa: CATALDWEETQYF

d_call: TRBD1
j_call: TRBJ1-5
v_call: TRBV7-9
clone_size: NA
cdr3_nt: TGTGCCAGCAGCTTAGGGACAGGGGCCTTCAATCAGCCCCAGCATTTT
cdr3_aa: CASSLGTGAFNQPQHF

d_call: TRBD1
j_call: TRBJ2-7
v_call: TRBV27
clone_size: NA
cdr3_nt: TGTGCCAGCAGTTTCCGGGACAGGGGCCCGGGGCAGTACTTC
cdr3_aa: CASSFRDRGPGQYF

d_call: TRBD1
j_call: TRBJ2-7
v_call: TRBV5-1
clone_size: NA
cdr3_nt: TGCGCCAGCAGCTTGGGGGGGACAGCTACCTACGAGCAGTACTTC
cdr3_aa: CASSLGGTATYEQYF

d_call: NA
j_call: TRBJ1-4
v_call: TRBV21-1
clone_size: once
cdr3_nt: TGTGCCAGCAGCAAAGAGGGCAGGCGGGGGGAAAAACTGTTTTTT
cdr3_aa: CASSKEGRRGEKLFF

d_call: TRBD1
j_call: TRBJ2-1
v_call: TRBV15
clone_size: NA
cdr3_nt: TGTGCCACCAGGGCCGGGACAGGGGAAAGGGTCTACAATGAGCAGTTCTTC
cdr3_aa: CATRAGTGERVYNEQFF

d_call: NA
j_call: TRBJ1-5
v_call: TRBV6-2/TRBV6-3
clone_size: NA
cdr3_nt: TGTGCCAGCAGTTACTTTTGGGGGCTTCTTCAGCCCCAGCATTTT
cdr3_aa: CASSYFWGLLQPQHF

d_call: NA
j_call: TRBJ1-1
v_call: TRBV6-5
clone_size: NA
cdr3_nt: TGTGCCAGCAGTCACACAGGGAAGAACACTGAAGCTTTCTTT
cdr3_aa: CASSHTGKNTEAFF

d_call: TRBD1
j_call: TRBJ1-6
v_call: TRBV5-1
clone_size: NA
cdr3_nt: TGCGCCAGCAGCCCCTTACAGGGGCCCGACAACAGGGCCCCGAATTCACCCCTCCACTTT
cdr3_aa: CASSPLQGPDNRAPNSPLHF

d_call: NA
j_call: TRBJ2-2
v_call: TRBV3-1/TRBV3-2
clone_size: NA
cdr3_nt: TGTGCCAGCAGGGCGACCGGGTCTAGGAGCACCGGGGAGCTGTTTTTT
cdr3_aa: CASRATGSRSTGELFF

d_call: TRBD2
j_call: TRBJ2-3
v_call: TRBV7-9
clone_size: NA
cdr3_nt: TGTGCCAGCAGCTATAGGACTAGCCAGACAGATACGCAGTATTTT
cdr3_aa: CASSYRTSQTDTQYF